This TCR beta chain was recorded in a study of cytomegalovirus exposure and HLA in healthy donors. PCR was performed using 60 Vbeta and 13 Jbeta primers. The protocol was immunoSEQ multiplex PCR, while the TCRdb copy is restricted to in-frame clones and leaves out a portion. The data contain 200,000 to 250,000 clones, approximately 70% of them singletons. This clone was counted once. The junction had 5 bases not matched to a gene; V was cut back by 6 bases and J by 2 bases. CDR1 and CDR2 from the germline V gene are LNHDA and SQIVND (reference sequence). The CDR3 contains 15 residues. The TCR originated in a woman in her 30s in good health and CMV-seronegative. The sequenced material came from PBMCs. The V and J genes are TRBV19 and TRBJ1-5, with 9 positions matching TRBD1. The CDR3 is CASREGTGRNQPQHF. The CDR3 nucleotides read TGTGCCAGTAGGGAGGGGACAGGGCGCAATCAGCCCCAGCATTTT.